This T cell receptor (beta chain) was identified in a study of blood T cells in healthy people across ages (dated by TCRdb to the mid-2010s). Broadly, across the study: Template switching captured roughly one uniquely barcoded TCR beta cDNA molecule per two T cells in model experiments. Using deep sequencing normalized with unique cDNA molecular identifiers, the study measured how TCR beta repertoire diversity changes with age. Four age groups were formed from the donors: young (average roughly 15 years), middle-aged (approximately 40), aged (62) and long-lived (approximately 80). To avoid experimental bias, donors of different ages were randomly spread across the sequencing lanes. For two donors (one aged 18 to 30 and one aged 80 or older), the study analyzed two additional independent replicas of 1 million unique cDNA reads from the same blood draw. What the research found in general, with its limitations: Observed TCR beta diversity correlated strongly with the percentage of naive T cells measured by flow cytometry. Because the CMV infection status of the donors was unknown, age-related changes in expanded clonotypes may potentially have been confounded. Total diversity estimates from one million sequenced T cells were considered lower bounds and underestimates. As age increased, observed TCR beta diversity per million T cells dropped in a roughly linear way, and a significant reduction was already evident by age 40. Since profiling was done on bulk unsorted PBMCs, naive and antigen-experienced compartments could not be conclusively compared. The long-lived group showed more naive CD4+ T cells, fewer expanded clones and increased TCR diversity than the aged group, suggesting age selection.

The count of this clonotype is one. Its binding antigen is unknown. No much larger clone is present one base from it, and per-base qualities are unavailable. Weak support is all one read offers. The library was obtained by 5' RACE. The reads were generated on an Illumina HiSeq 2500. A second PCR of about 6 to 11 cycles was performed with a sample-barcoded 5' primer and a J-beta primer mix. A unique molecular identifier was introduced onto each TCR beta cDNA molecule by a template-switch 5' adaptor carrying 12 random nucleotides. Each sample yielded at least 3 million CDR3-containing paired-end reads. First-strand cDNA synthesis was performed from all RNA using the Mint cDNA synthesis kit, with priming by a TRBC-specific oligonucleotide. After uracil-DNA glycosylase treatment, a first 18-cycle PCR used universal primers M1SS and BC2_uni_R on all cDNA. In the paper's pipeline: Normalization of each sample was performed by random selection of 1 million high-quality reads, each carrying a distinct molecular identifier. Instead of being binned into consensus sequences, reads with shared molecular identifiers were discarded. MiTCR, run with a Q25 quality threshold and the strictest error-elimination algorithm, handled CDR3 identification, clonotype clustering and error correction. Lower-bound total TCR beta diversity was estimated with a nonparametric unseen species model using Euler transformation. The public sequencing data were trimmed at Q25 with fastp and processed into clonotypes with MiXCR by TCRdb, which kept only in-frame beta chains. Entries that share a CDR3 protein sequence are merged under the most common genes and DNA. The V and J calls were determined by TCRdb, not by the authors. A total of hundreds of thousands of distinct CDR3 sequences appear in this sample, 58% of them only once. The leading ten clones occupy 30% to 45% of the sample.

The CDR3 numbers 17 residues from cysteine through phenylalanine. The CDR3 DNA has 51 bases and is translated from base 1. The germline V gene yields MGHRA for CDR1 and YSYEKL for CDR2. Trimming takes 0 bases off V and 5 bases off J; junction bases not matched to a gene: 11. Donors were under 40 systemically healthy Caucasian individuals from Russia aged 6 to 90 years. Each donor gave approximately 10 milliliters of peripheral blood, collected into EDTA-treated Vacutainer tubes. PBMCs were isolated by Ficoll-Paque density-gradient centrifugation, with at least 6.5 million obtained per sample. Trizol reagent was used to extract total RNA from the PBMCs, yielding at least 6 micrograms per sample. For every donor, an aliquot of PBMCs went through flow cytometry to measure the percentages of naive CD45RAhigh/CD27high T cells.

The chain was built from TRBV4-1 and TRBJ2-5, and TRBD1 aligns with 8 junction nucleotides. Sequences were obtained from blood. The clonotype was recovered from a man between 60 and 75 years old in good health. The DNA reads TGCGCCAGCAGCCAAGATGGGACAGGACGCCTCGGGGAGACCCAGTACTTC. Its protein reads: CASSQDGTGRLGETQYF.